These 14 T cell receptor beta chains originate from one sample sequenced in a study of cytomegalovirus exposure and HLA in healthy donors. It was with 60 Vbeta and 13 Jbeta primers that the PCR ran. The data were produced by immunoSEQ multiplex PCR, yet TCRdb's version contains in-frame clones alone and is incomplete. The sample gives about 60,000 clones, approximately 70% of which show up once; roughly 5.9% is in the top ten. Sequencing input: PBMCs. Receptor source: a man aged 50 or older in good health and CMV-seronegative.

This clone was recorded a few times. The junction differs from germline at one of its ends, possibly a read error. The V gene is TRBV6-1, the J gene TRBJ2-7; D perhaps matches TRBD2 (6 bases). The germline CDR1 and CDR2 sequences are MNHNS and SASEGT. The CDR3 consists of 12 residues. The CDR3 DNA is TGTGCCAGCAGTGAAGCGGGAGGCGGCAGCGCTTTC. Its translation: CASSEAGGGSAF.

The V call is TRBV10-1, the J call TRBJ1-1; a possible D gene is TRBD1 (6 bases). Trimming took 4 bases from V and 1 from J, leaving 10 bases between them. The CDR3 is 14 residues long. CDR1 is WNHNN, CDR2 SYGVQD, per germline (reference sequence). Here the CDR3 DNA reads TGCGCCAGCAGTGCGGCGGGGGCGAACACTGAAGCTTTCTTT. Protein sequence: CASSAAGANTEAFF.

The V and J genes are TRBV5-5 and TRBJ1-4; tentatively, D is TRBD1 (6 bases). CDR1 and CDR2 from the germline V gene are SGHKS and YYEKEE (reference sequence). CDR3 size: 15 residues. Trimming cost V 4 bases and J 7 bases, with 17 bases left between them. The CDR3 protein is CASSRDRTGGEKLFF. DNA of the CDR3: TGTGCCAGCAGCCGTGACAGGACCGGCGGTGAAAAACTGTTTTTT.

The rearrangement joins TRBV19 to TRBJ1-5; D gene ambiguous. This CDR3 spans 15 amino acids. Germline CDR1 LNHDA, CDR2 SQIVND (reference sequence). V lost 0 bases to trimming and J lost 2 bases, with 8 bases between them. CDR3 coding DNA: TGTGCCAGTAGTATAGAACGCGGCGGCAATCAGCCCCAGCATTTT. Protein: CASSIERGGNQPQHF.

The rearrangement links TRBV30 to TRBJ2-3; 7 bases line up with TRBD1. V gave up 3 bases and J gave up 3 bases; unmatched junction bases: 9. Germline assignment: CDR1 GTSNPN and CDR2 SVGIG (reference sequence). This CDR3 is built from 15 residues. CDR3 region: CAWSLAKGATDTQYF. The CDR3 nucleotides are TGTGCCTGGAGCCTTGCTAAGGGGGCTACAGATACGCAGTATTTT.

The chain has TRBV9 and TRBJ1-4; D perhaps matches TRBD1 (5 bases). V lost 3 bases and J lost 2, with 17 bases in between. The CDR3 loop spans 17 amino acids. Per germline, CDR1 SGDLS and CDR2 YYNGEE. CDR3: CASSANLGGATNEKLFF. CDR3 bases: TGTGCCAGCAGCGCAAACCTGGGGGGAGCTACTAATGAAAAACTGTTTTTT.

The chain links TRBV7-8 to TRBJ2-3, with TRBD2 identical over 9 bases. V lost 4 bases and J lost 4; bases outside the gene matches: 9. The CDR3 consists of 16 residues. Germline CDR1 SGHVS, CDR2 FQNEAQ. The CDR3 coding sequence is TGTGCCAGCAGCTCGGAACGCGGGGGGGCCGCAGATACGCAGTATTTT. Translation gives CASSSERGGAADTQYF.

The genes are TRBV27 and TRBJ2-7, with TRBD2 matching 12 bases. The V segment lost 6 bases and the J segment 2 bases; nucleotides outside the gene matches: 2. The germline V gene has CDR1 MNHEY and CDR2 SMNVEV (reference sequence). The CDR3 is made up of 14 amino acids. The CDR3 here is CASRRTSGAYEQYF. DNA for the CDR3: TGTGCCAGCAGAAGGACTAGCGGGGCCTACGAGCAGTACTTC.

This clone has only one observation. The chain combines TRBV10-2 with TRBJ2-1; 12 bases map to TRBD2. CDR3 length equals 15 residues. V shed 10 bases, J shed 5 bases, and the junction held 9 bases outside the gene matches. Germline loops: CDR1 WSHSY, CDR2 SAAADI. In nucleotides, the CDR3 is TGCGCCATCCAACGGCGGACTAGCGGGGACAATGAGCAGTTCTTC. Protein: CAIQRRTSGDNEQFF.

This clone has only a few counts. The CDR3 nucleotides are TGTGCCAGCTACCACAGGGGCGCCTACGAGCAGTACTTC. Its protein is CASYHRGAYEQYF. The chain has TRBV6-6 and TRBJ2-7; TRBD1 matches 7 bases. Germline trimming cut 8 bases from V and 2 bases from J; bases unmatched to any gene: 6. The CDR3 length is 13 residues. Germline values: CDR1 MNHNY, CDR2 SVGAGI (reference sequence).

V usage is TRBV2 and J usage is TRBJ2-2, with 7 bases identical to TRBD1. Germline V gene data show CDR1 as SNHLY and CDR2 as FYNNEI. V shed 4 bases and J 6 bases; nucleotides not matched to a gene: 2. This CDR3 spans 13 amino acids. The CDR3 protein is CASSGDRAGELFF. In DNA form, the CDR3 reads TGTGCCAGCAGTGGAGACAGGGCCGGGGAGCTGTTTTTT.

The chain recombines TRBV20-1 with TRBJ2-7; weak D call: TRBD1 (5 bases). V lost 6 bases and J 7 bases, leaving 13 bases between the germline ends. CDR1 is DFQATT and CDR2 is SNEGSKA in the germline V gene (reference sequence). CDR3 size: 11 residues. CDR3 residues: CSAAQGGEQYF. In nucleotides, the CDR3 is TGCAGTGCCGCCCAGGGTGGGGAGCAGTACTTC.

The chain has TRBV5-1 and TRBJ2-3; 8 bases are a match to TRBD1. Germline V gene lookup returns CDR1 SGHRS and CDR2 YFSETQ. The ends lost 4 bases at V and 0 bases at J; junction bases unmatched: 7. This CDR3 spans 16 amino acids. This CDR3 is CASSRVDRGSTDTQYF. CDR3 DNA: TGCGCCAGCAGCCGGGTAGACAGGGGAAGCACAGATACGCAGTATTTT.

This clone occurred a few times. The rearrangement joins TRBV10-1 to TRBJ1-1, with a weak D call TRBD1 (5 bases). CDR1 is WNHNN, CDR2 SYGVQD, per germline (reference sequence). The CDR3 has 14 amino acids. V lost 7 bases, J lost 4 bases, and 16 bases lay in between. CDR3 nucleotides: TGCGCCAGCACTGAACGGGACTTTCTCACTGAAGCTTTCTTT. Translated, it gives CASTERDFLTEAFF.